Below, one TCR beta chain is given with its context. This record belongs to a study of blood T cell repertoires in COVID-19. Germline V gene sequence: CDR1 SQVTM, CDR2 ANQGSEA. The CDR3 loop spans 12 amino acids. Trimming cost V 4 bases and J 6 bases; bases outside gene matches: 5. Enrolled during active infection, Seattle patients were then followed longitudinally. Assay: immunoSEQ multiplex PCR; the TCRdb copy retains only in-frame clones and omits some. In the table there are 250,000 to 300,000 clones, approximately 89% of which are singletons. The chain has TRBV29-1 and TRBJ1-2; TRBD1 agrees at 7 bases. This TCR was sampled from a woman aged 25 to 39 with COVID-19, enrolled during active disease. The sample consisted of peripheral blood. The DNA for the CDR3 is TGCAGCGTTGGAACAGGGGTGAATGGCTACACCTTC. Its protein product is CSVGTGVNGYTF.